Each of the 5 T cell receptor beta chains below was sequenced from the same sample in a study of blood T cell repertoires in COVID-19. The data were produced by immunoSEQ multiplex PCR, yet TCRdb's version contains in-frame clones alone and is incomplete. This sample carries 260,000 or so clones, approximately 85% of them seen once, and the ten largest clones take 9% to 9.5%. Sequenced input: peripheral blood. These receptors were taken from a man younger than 35 with active or convalescent COVID-19.

This clone was counted a few times. The gene calls are TRBV28 and TRBJ1-4; D is undetermined. The V and J ends lost 7 bases and 3 bases respectively, with 12 bases between them. Germline CDR1 MDHEN, CDR2 SYDVKM. This CDR3 has 14 amino acids. In nucleotides, the CDR3 is TGTGCCAGCATTACCCGGCAGGCTAATGAAAAACTGTTTTTT. Residues: CASITRQANEKLFF.

This clone was recorded many times. The chain recombines TRBV4-1 with TRBJ1-2, with TRBD1 matching 11 bases. V gave up 4 bases and J gave up 5 bases; unmatched junction bases: 6. There are 15 residues in the CDR3. Germline V gene sequence: CDR1 MGHRA, CDR2 YSYEKL. The CDR3 bases are TGCGCCAGCAGCCCGGGACAGGGGGTAGTGTATGGCTACACCTTC. Protein: CASSPGQGVVYGYTF.

The chain uses TRBV10-3 and TRBJ1-2; unclear D gene. This CDR3 comprises 15 residues. With 4 bases removed from V and 4 bases from J, the gap between germline ends came to 16 bases. Per the germline V gene, CDR1 is ENHRY and CDR2 is SYGVKD. DNA of the CDR3: TGTGCCATCAGTGCGGGGTCTCGGGTAGCCTATGGCTACACCTTC. Translated: CAISAGSRVAYGYTF.

The CDR3 sequence is CASRFTGDTEAFF. The CDR3 region has the DNA TGTGCCAGCAGGTTTACAGGGGACACTGAAGCTTTCTTT. The V gene is TRBV12-3 or TRBV12-4, the J gene TRBJ1-1, with TRBD1 matching over 7 bases. The CDR3 is made up of 13 amino acids. V lost 6 bases and J lost 3; bases outside the gene matches: 4.

The J gene is TRBJ1-2, the V gene TRBV5-1, with D unclear. V lost 3 bases to trimming and J lost 6 bases, with 18 bases between them. Germline V CDR1 and CDR2: SGHRS, YFSETQ. The CDR3 has 15 residues. The chain's CDR3 is CASSSSWARNHGYTF. The CDR3 nucleotides are TGCGCCAGCAGCTCCTCCTGGGCCAGGAACCATGGCTACACCTTC.